This is a list of T cell receptor beta chains from one sample in a study of T cell responses to AZD1222 COVID-19 vaccine. The data were produced by immunoSEQ multiplex PCR, yet TCRdb's version contains in-frame clones alone and is incomplete. The sample lists some 60,000 clones; about 74% were seen once. The sample here was peripheral blood, taken 28 days after the second AZD1222 dose. These receptors all stem from an adult who received the AZD1222 COVID-19 vaccine. Both conserved end residues are part of each CDR3. D genes are given only for firm matches. Clone size, where shown, is once, few, many, or a class for clones that have expanded.

NA	TRBV3-1/TRBV3-2	TRBJ2-7	TRBD2	CASSRLAGGYEQYF	TGTGCCAGCAGCCGACTAGCGGGGGGTTACGAGCAGTACTTC
NA	TRBV6-5	TRBJ1-1	NA	CASRRNGMNTEAFF	TGTGCCAGCCGCAGGAACGGGATGAACACTGAAGCTTTCTTT
once	TRBV5-1	TRBJ2-5	NA	CASSLAEEETQYF	TGCGCCAGCAGCTTGGCTGAGGAGGAGACCCAGTACTTC
NA	TRBV9	TRBJ1-1	NA	CASSGSQVELMNTEAFF	TGTGCCAGCAGCGGGTCGCAGGTAGAACTTATGAACACTGAAGCTTTCTTT
few	TRBV18	TRBJ2-7	NA	CASSRNRDSEQYF	TGTGCCAGCTCACGTAACAGGGACTCCGAGCAGTACTTC
NA	TRBV24-1	TRBJ2-1	TRBD2	CASSGGGRPYNEQFF	TGTGCCTCTTCCGGCGGGGGTCGGCCCTACAATGAGCAGTTCTTC
NA	TRBV11-3	TRBJ1-3	NA	CASSIDVSSGNTIYF	TGTGCCAGCAGTATAGATGTTAGCTCTGGAAACACCATATATTTT
NA	TRBV19	TRBJ1-5	TRBD1	CASSIGTGHQPQHF	TGTGCCAGTAGTATCGGGACAGGGCACCAGCCCCAGCATTTT
NA	TRBV6-5	TRBJ2-5	TRBD1	CASRKTGERETQYF	TGTGCCAGCAGGAAGACAGGGGAGCGGGAGACCCAGTACTTC
NA	TRBV4-3	TRBJ1-6	NA	CASSQLLQGLHNSPLHF	TGCGCCAGCAGCCAACTGTTACAGGGCTTACATAATTCACCCCTCCACTTT
NA	TRBV2	TRBJ1-5	NA	CASSEGTLSNQPQHF	TGTGCCAGCAGTGAAGGGACCCTTAGCAATCAGCCCCAGCATTTT
NA	TRBV30	TRBJ1-6	TRBD1	CAWGDSYNSPLHF	TGTGCCTGGGGGGACAGTTATAATTCACCCCTCCACTTT
NA	TRBV30	TRBJ1-2	NA	CAWSTAAGSGYTF	TGTGCCTGGAGCACAGCGGCCGGTTCTGGCTACACCTTC
NA	TRBV19	TRBJ2-7	TRBD1	CASSSPTGRPHEQYF	TGTGCCAGTAGTAGTCCGACAGGGAGACCCCACGAGCAGTACTTC
NA	TRBV5-1	TRBJ2-7	TRBD1	CASSLEDRGIDEQYF	TGCGCCAGCAGCTTGGAGGACAGGGGTATCGACGAGCAGTACTTC
NA	TRBV3-1/TRBV3-2	TRBJ2-4	NA	CASRQTGLNIQYF	TGTGCCAGCAGGCAAACAGGGTTGAACATTCAGTACTTC
NA	TRBV10-3	TRBJ2-7	NA	CAIKRTEIHEQYF	TGTGCCATCAAGCGGACAGAAATCCACGAGCAGTACTTC
NA	TRBV28	TRBJ1-2	NA	CASSLATTYGYTF	TGTGCCAGCAGTTTGGCAACCACCTATGGCTACACCTTC
few	TRBV19	TRBJ1-6	NA	CASSAGVNSPLHF	TGTGCCAGTAGTGCCGGGGTTAATTCACCCCTCCACTTT
NA	TRBV3-1/TRBV3-2	TRBJ1-3	NA	CASSQREQGYNTIYF	TGTGCCAGCAGCCAGCGGGAACAAGGGTACAACACCATATATTTT
NA	TRBV27	TRBJ1-1	NA	CASPNLGTTMNTEAFF	TGTGCCAGCCCGAATTTAGGCACCACCATGAACACTGAAGCTTTCTTT
NA	TRBV7-2	TRBJ1-2	NA	CASSPYNDGYTF	TGTGCCAGCAGCCCGTACAATGATGGCTACACCTTC
few	TRBV5-6	TRBJ2-7	NA	CASSLGTTYEQYF	TGTGCCAGCAGCTTGGGGACAACTTACGAGCAGTACTTC
NA	TRBV9	TRBJ2-2	TRBD2	CASSVAALAGGPGELFF	TGTGCCAGCAGCGTAGCTGCCCTAGCGGGGGGGCCCGGGGAGCTGTTTTTT
NA	TRBV5-5	TRBJ2-7	TRBD2	CASSLGPQSGGSYEQYF	TGTGCCAGCAGCTTGGGGCCCCAAAGCGGGGGTTCCTACGAGCAGTACTTC
NA	TRBV4-2	TRBJ2-3	NA	CASRRGSDTQYF	TGTGCCAGCAGGAGGGGATCAGATACGCAGTATTTT
few	TRBV7-9	TRBJ1-4	TRBD1	CASSSGQGDKLFF	TGTGCCAGCAGCTCGGGACAGGGGGACAAACTGTTTTTT
once	TRBV7-6	TRBJ1-2	TRBD1	CASSSGELTGVYGYTF	TGTGCCAGCAGCTCGGGGGAATTGACAGGGGTCTATGGCTACACCTTC
NA	TRBV4-1	TRBJ1-6	NA	CASSQSEVSPLHF	TGCGCCAGCAGCCAATCCGAGGTATCACCCCTCCACTTT
NA	TRBV11-1	TRBJ2-5	TRBD1	CASSKETGGRETQYF	TGTGCCAGCAGCAAAGAGACAGGGGGAAGGGAGACCCAGTACTTC
NA	TRBV6-5	TRBJ2-7	TRBD1	CASRLGQTSYEQYF	TGTGCCAGCAGGTTGGGACAGACCTCCTACGAGCAGTACTTC
NA	TRBV10-1	TRBJ1-1	NA	CASSEKEVTEAFF	TGCGCCAGCAGTGAGAAAGAGGTTACTGAAGCTTTCTTT
NA	TRBV28	TRBJ2-7	NA	CASRVELGGTYEQYF	TGTGCCAGCAGAGTAGAATTGGGCGGCACCTACGAGCAGTACTTC
once	TRBV7-9	TRBJ2-1	TRBD2	CASSLAEGGSRHEQFF	TGTGCCAGCAGCTTAGCGGAGGGAGGGTCAAGGCATGAGCAGTTCTTC
NA	TRBV24-1	TRBJ2-2	NA	CATSDLFGGGYTGELFF	TGTGCCACCAGTGATTTGTTTGGTGGGGGTTACACCGGGGAGCTGTTTTTT
NA	TRBV28	TRBJ2-6	TRBD1	CASSYPGQMVPSSGANVLTF	TGTGCCAGCAGTTATCCGGGACAGATGGTGCCTAGCTCTGGGGCCAACGTCCTGACTTTC
NA	TRBV12-2	TRBJ1-2	NA	CASRLETGVGGYTF	TGTGCAAGTCGCTTAGAGACAGGGGTAGGAGGCTACACCTTC
NA	TRBV6-2/TRBV6-3	TRBJ2-5	NA	CASSQLAFSQETQYF	TGTGCCAGCAGCCAACTGGCGTTTTCCCAAGAGACCCAGTACTTC
NA	TRBV7-3	TRBJ2-5	NA	CASSLGGGRETQYF	TGTGCCAGCAGCTTAGGAGGGGGAAGGGAGACCCAGTACTTC
NA	TRBV28	TRBJ1-2	NA	CASSPPGGVGYGYTF	TGTGCCAGCTCCCCCCCGGGGGGGGTGGGCTATGGCTACACCTTC
NA	TRBV13	TRBJ2-1	TRBD2	CASSSVPTSGGEINEQFF	TGTGCCAGCAGCAGTGTCCCAACTAGCGGGGGGGAAATCAATGAGCAGTTCTTC
NA	TRBV5-1	TRBJ2-7	NA	CASSFSAGSFPYEQYF	TGCGCCAGCAGCTTCAGTGCCGGCTCCTTCCCCTACGAGCAGTACTTC
NA	TRBV7-3	TRBJ2-2	NA	CASSLRGAANTGELFF	TGTGCCAGCAGCTTACGCGGGGCCGCGAACACCGGGGAGCTGTTTTTT
NA	TRBV7-2	TRBJ2-3	NA	CASSLVRADTQYF	TGTGCCAGCAGCTTGGTTAGGGCAGATACGCAGTATTTT
NA	TRBV5-1	TRBJ1-5	TRBD1	CASSLWGGDRPQHF	TGCGCCAGCAGCTTGTGGGGTGGGGACAGACCCCAGCATTTT
NA	TRBV11-2	TRBJ2-7	NA	CASSSTATSYEQYF	TGTGCCAGCAGCTCCACAGCTACCTCTTACGAGCAGTACTTC
few	TRBV5-4	TRBJ2-7	TRBD1	CASSMTGGPYEQYF	TGTGCCAGCAGCATGACAGGGGGCCCCTACGAGCAGTACTTC
NA	TRBV24-1	TRBJ1-4	NA	CATSGRDEGMNEKLFF	TGTGCCACCAGTGGCCGCGATGAGGGTATGAATGAAAAACTGTTTTTT
NA	TRBV19	TRBJ1-5	NA	CASRQSNQPQHF	TGTGCCAGTAGACAGTCCAATCAGCCCCAGCATTTT
NA	TRBV19	TRBJ1-1	TRBD1	CASSLRGQLLEAFF	TGTGCCAGTAGTCTCCGGGGACAGTTACTTGAAGCTTTCTTT
NA	TRBV14	TRBJ2-3	TRBD2	CASSRRPSGGQGDTQYF	TGTGCCAGCAGTCGGCGCCCTAGCGGGGGCCAAGGAGATACGCAGTATTTT
once	TRBV11-2	TRBJ2-1	NA	CASSRREHLNNEQFF	TGTGCCAGCAGCCGCCGGGAGCATCTTAACAATGAGCAGTTCTTC
NA	TRBV6-6	TRBJ1-5	NA	CASSYSPDNTVPQHF	TGTGCCAGCAGTTACAGCCCGGATAACACCGTACCCCAGCATTTT
few	TRBV2	TRBJ1-1	NA	CASMEQRNTEAFF	TGTGCCAGCATGGAACAGAGGAACACTGAAGCTTTCTTT
NA	TRBV18	TRBJ2-7	TRBD2	CASSYSGGESYEQYF	TGTGCCAGCTCCTATAGCGGGGGGGAGTCCTACGAGCAGTACTTC
NA	TRBV12-3/TRBV12-4	TRBJ2-2	NA	CASRRTGELFF	TGTGCCAGCAGAAGGACCGGGGAGCTGTTTTTT
NA	TRBV5-1	TRBJ1-2	NA	CASSDVGYGYTF	TGCGCCAGCAGCGACGTTGGCTATGGCTACACCTTC
NA	TRBV18	TRBJ2-7	NA	CASSPTNTFVSHYEQYF	TGTGCCAGCTCACCAACAAACACATTCGTCTCCCACTACGAGCAGTACTTC
NA	TRBV7-2	TRBJ1-2	TRBD1	CASSFPRDRTNGYTF	TGTGCCAGCAGCTTCCCGCGGGACAGGACGAATGGCTACACCTTC
NA	TRBV25-1	TRBJ2-2	TRBD1	CASSAGPGQGGKAGELFF	TGTGCCAGCAGTGCCGGCCCGGGACAGGGGGGTAAGGCCGGGGAGCTGTTTTTT